One and the same sample provided the 9 T cell receptor beta chains below, sequenced in a study of cytomegalovirus exposure and HLA in healthy donors. The method was immunoSEQ multiplex PCR; TCRdb's version includes in-frame clones alone and lacks a portion of them. The data hold some 130,000 clones, with 85% to 90% observed a single time. The sequencing sample was made of PBMCs. Every receptor here comes from a woman under 30 in good health and CMV-seropositive.

The CDR3 DNA reads TGTGCCAGCAGTTACGGGGGGGCATATGGCACAGATACGCAGTATTTT. Its translation is CASSYGGAYGTDTQYF. The chain is built from TRBV6-5 and TRBJ2-3; tentative D call: TRBD2 (7 bases). Germline assignment: CDR1 MNHEY and CDR2 SVGAGI. The length of the CDR3 is 16 residues. V lost 2 bases and J lost 1, with 13 bases in between.

This clone was seen once. The chain uses TRBV6-4 and TRBJ2-2; D might be TRBD2 (5 bases). Germline V CDR1 and CDR2: MRHNA, SNTAGT. V was pared by 0 bases and J by 5 bases, with 13 bases between. The CDR3 runs to 16 residues. CDR3 in DNA: TGTGCCAGCAGTGACTCCTGGGCTAGCCGGACCGGGGAGCTGTTTTTT. It translates to CASSDSWASRTGELFF.

In its sample, this clone was seen a few times. The chain joins TRBV13 to TRBJ2-7; weak D call: TRBD1 (6 bases). Germline V CDR1 and CDR2: PRHDT, FYEKMQ (reference sequence). CDR3 length: 18 amino acids. Trimming pared 0 bases from V and 2 bases from J, leaving 20 bases between. CDR3 in DNA: TGTGCCAGCAGCTTAGGGGCCCTTGACAGGAGCCTAGCCTACGAGCAGTACTTC. Residues: CASSLGALDRSLAYEQYF.

The V gene is TRBV7-6, the J gene TRBJ2-7, with 7 nucleotides matching TRBD1. Germline V gives CDR1 SGHVS, CDR2 FNYEAQ. The CDR3 contains 16 residues. The V segment lost 1 base and the J segment 4 bases; nucleotides outside the gene matches: 10. This chain's CDR3 is CASSLVFGRGSYEQYF. DNA for the CDR3: TGTGCCAGCAGCTTAGTCTTTGGCAGGGGGTCATACGAGCAGTACTTC.

This clone appeared a single time. The genes are TRBV6-1 and TRBJ2-7; a possible D gene is TRBD2 (6 bases). This CDR3 region has 13 residues. V was cut by 2 bases and J by 2 bases, with 7 bases left in between. Germline CDR1 and CDR2: MNHNS and SASEGT. The CDR3 spells CASSEWGAYEQYF. In DNA form, the CDR3 reads TGTGCCAGCAGTGAATGGGGGGCCTACGAGCAGTACTTC.

This chain joins TRBV4-2 and TRBJ2-7; 11 bases agree with TRBD2. Germline V gene data show CDR1 as LGHNA and CDR2 as YNFKEQ. The CDR3 extends over 15 amino acids. Germline trimming cut 2 bases from V and 4 bases from J; bases unmatched to any gene: 4. CDR3 sequence reads: CASSQTSGRGYEQYF. The DNA of the CDR3 is TGTGCCAGCAGCCAAACTAGCGGGAGAGGGTACGAGCAGTACTTC.

This clone occurred once. The gene calls are TRBV19 and TRBJ1-2; 9 bases map to TRBD1. The germline CDR1 and CDR2 sequences are LNHDA and SQIVND (reference sequence). V was pared by 7 bases and J by 4 bases, with 10 bases of the junction left unmatched. There are 15 residues in the CDR3. CDR3 loop: CASNPKDRGGYGYTF. Here the CDR3 DNA reads TGTGCCAGTAACCCCAAGGACAGGGGCGGCTATGGCTACACCTTC.

The chain is built from TRBV27 and TRBJ2-1, with a possible D match to TRBD2 (6 bases). The CDR3 runs 11 residues. Per germline, CDR1 MNHEY and CDR2 SMNVEV (reference sequence). V shed 6 bases and J shed 8 bases, with 8 bases lying between them. CDR3: CASSGGYEQFF. For the CDR3, the DNA is TGTGCCAGCAGCGGGGGTTATGAGCAGTTCTTC.

This rearrangement joins TRBV19 to TRBJ2-7; TRBD2 aligns across 9 bases. Germline CDR1 reads LNHDA; CDR2 reads SQIVND (reference sequence). This CDR3 region has 14 residues. Unmatched junction bases numbered 5, after V lost 4 bases and J lost 4 bases. DNA of the CDR3: TGTGCCAGTAGTAGACTAGCGGAGAAATACGAGCAGTACTTC. This translates into CASSRLAEKYEQYF.